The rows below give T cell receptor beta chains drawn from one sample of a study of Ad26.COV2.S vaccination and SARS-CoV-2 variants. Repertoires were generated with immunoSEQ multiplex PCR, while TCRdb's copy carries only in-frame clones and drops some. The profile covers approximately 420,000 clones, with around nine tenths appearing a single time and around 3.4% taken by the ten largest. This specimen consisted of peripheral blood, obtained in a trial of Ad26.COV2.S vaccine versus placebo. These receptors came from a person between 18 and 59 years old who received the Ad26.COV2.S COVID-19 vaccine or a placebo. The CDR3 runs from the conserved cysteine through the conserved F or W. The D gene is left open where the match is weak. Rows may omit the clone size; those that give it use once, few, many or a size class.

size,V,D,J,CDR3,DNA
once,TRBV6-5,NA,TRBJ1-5,CATRQGSNQPQHF,TGTGCCACCCGTCAGGGTAGCAATCAGCCCCAGCATTTT
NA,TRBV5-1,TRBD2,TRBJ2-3,CASSFWRGSSTDTQYF,TGCGCCAGCAGCTTTTGGCGGGGGTCCAGCACAGATACGCAGTATTTT
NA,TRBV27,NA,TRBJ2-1,CASSFRDLEHEQFF,TGTGCCAGCAGTTTCCGGGACTTAGAACATGAGCAGTTCTTC
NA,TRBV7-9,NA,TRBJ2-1,CASSWTAGEQFF,TGTGCCAGCAGCTGGACAGCCGGTGAGCAGTTCTTC
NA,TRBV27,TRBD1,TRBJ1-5,CASSFRDRANSNQPQHF,TGTGCCAGCAGTTTCCGGGACAGGGCTAATAGCAATCAGCCCCAGCATTTT
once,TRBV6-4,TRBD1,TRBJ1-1,CASRQTGLNTEAFF,TGTGCCAGCAGACAGACAGGGCTGAACACTGAAGCTTTCTTT
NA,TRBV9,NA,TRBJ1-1,CASSVGGMNTEAFF,TGTGCCAGCAGCGTGGGGGGAATGAACACTGAAGCTTTCTTT
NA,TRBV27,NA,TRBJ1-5,CASSPKTGTTGPYSNQPQHF,TGTGCCAGCAGTCCAAAGACCGGGACAACGGGACCCTATAGCAATCAGCCCCAGCATTTT
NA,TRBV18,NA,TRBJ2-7,CASSPTSGSYEQYF,TGTGCCAGCTCACCAACGTCTGGCTCCTACGAGCAGTACTTC
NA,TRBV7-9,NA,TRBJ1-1,CASSLARGGTEAFF,TGTGCCAGCAGCTTAGCGCGGGGGGGCACTGAAGCTTTCTTT
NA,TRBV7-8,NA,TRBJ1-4,CASSLGLGSNEKLFF,TGTGCCAGCAGCTTAGGGCTCGGGTCTAATGAAAAACTGTTTTTT
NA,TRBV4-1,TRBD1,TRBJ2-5,CASSQVTPPTGGETQYF,TGCGCCAGCAGCCAAGTTACCCCCCCGACAGGGGGAGAGACCCAGTACTTC
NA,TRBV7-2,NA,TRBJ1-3,CASSLSLGAGNTIYF,TGTGCCAGCAGCTTAAGCTTGGGGGCTGGAAACACCATATATTTT
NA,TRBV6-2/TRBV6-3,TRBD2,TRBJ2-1,CASSYLGGGLDEQFF,TGTGCCAGCAGTTACCTTGGCGGGGGATTAGATGAGCAGTTCTTC
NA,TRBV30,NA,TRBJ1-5,CAWSGVGFGNQPQHF,TGTGCCTGGAGTGGAGTGGGGTTTGGCAATCAGCCCCAGCATTTT
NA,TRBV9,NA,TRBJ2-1,CASSTGPSHEQFF,TGTGCCAGCAGCACTGGGCCTAGCCATGAGCAGTTCTTC
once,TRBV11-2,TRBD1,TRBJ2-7,CASSGTGRYEQYF,TGTGCCAGCAGTGGGACAGGGCGCTACGAGCAGTACTTC
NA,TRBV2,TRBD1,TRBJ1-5,CASSAQGGNQPQHF,TGTGCCAGCAGTGCACAGGGGGGAAATCAGCCCCAGCATTTT
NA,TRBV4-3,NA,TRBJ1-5,CASSRGTSNQPQHF,TGCGCCAGCAGCCGAGGGACTTCAAATCAGCCCCAGCATTTT